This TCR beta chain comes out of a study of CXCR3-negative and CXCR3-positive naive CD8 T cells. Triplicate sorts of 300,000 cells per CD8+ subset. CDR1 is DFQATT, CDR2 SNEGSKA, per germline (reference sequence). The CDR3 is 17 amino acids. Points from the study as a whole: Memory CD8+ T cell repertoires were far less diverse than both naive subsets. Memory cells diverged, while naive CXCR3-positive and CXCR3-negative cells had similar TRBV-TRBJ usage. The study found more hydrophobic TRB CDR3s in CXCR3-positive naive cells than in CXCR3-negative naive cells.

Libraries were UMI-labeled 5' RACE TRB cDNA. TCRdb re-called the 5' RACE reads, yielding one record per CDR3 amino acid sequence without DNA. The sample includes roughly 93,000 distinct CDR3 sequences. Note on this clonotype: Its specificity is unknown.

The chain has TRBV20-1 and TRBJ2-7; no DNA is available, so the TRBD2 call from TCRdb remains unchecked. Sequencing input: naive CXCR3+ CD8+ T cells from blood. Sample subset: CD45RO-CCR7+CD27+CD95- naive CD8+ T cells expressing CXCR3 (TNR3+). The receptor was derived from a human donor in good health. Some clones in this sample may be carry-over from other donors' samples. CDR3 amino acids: CSARDVASGGAGYEQYF.